Below, 26 T cell receptor beta chains from the same sample are listed, as sequenced in a study of T cells in Graves' hyperthyroidism and ophthalmopathy. Amplification of TCR beta CDR3 regions was performed using RNA transcripts as template. The HTBI primer set served for first-round RT-PCR of the TCR CDR3. TCRdb re-called the multiplex PCR reads with MiXCR, one entry per CDR3 protein. The data contain about 690,000 distinct CDR3 sequences, roughly 17% of them singletons. The sample consisted of blood. The receptor set was obtained from a man in his fifties or sixties with Graves' hyperthyroidism.

The chain combines TRBV12-3 or TRBV12-4 with TRBJ2-7; TRBD2 matches 11 bases. The CDR3 spans 16 residues. The V gene end was trimmed by 4 bases and the J gene end by 2 bases; junction bases not matched to a gene: 7. CDR3 protein: CASSWGPGLAAYEQYF. CDR3 nucleotide sequence: TGTGCCAGCAGTTGGGGACCGGGACTAGCGGCCTACGAGCAGTACTTC.

This clonotype was seen at least ten times. The chain has TRBV11-2 and TRBJ2-1, with 8 bases fitting TRBD1. This CDR3 has 14 amino acids. The junction had 4 bases not matched to a gene; V was cut back by 5 bases and J by 4 bases. CDR1 and CDR2 from the germline V gene are SGHAT and FQNNGV. CDR3 amino acids: CASSPGQAYNEQFF. CDR3 nucleotide sequence: TGTGCCAGCAGCCCGGGACAGGCTTACAATGAGCAGTTCTTC. The variable domain in full, completed from reference TRBV11-2 and TRBJ2-1, reads EAGVAQSPRYKIIEKRQSVAFWCNPISGHATLYWYQQILGQGPKLLIQFQNNGVVDDSQLPKDRFSAERLKGVDSTLKIQPAKLEDSAVYLCASSPGQAYNEQFFGPGTRLTVL.

The CDR3 protein is CASSFRQAPYEQYF. CDR3 coding DNA: TGTGCCAGCAGTTTCAGGCAGGCTCCCTACGAGCAGTACTTC. V gene TRBV27 combines with J gene TRBJ2-7; D not resolved. CDR3 length: 14 amino acids. V was cut by 3 bases and J by 2 bases, with 11 bases left in between. Germline V lookup: CDR1 MNHEY, CDR2 SMNVEV (reference sequence).

This clonotype was seen more than once but under ten times. The rearrangement uses TRBV6-1 and TRBJ1-6; TRBD1 matches at 7 bases. This CDR3 is built from 14 residues. Trimming cost V 5 bases and J 9 bases; bases outside gene matches: 7. Germline V CDR1 and CDR2: MNHNS, SASEGT. The CDR3: CASSSYRGSSPLHF. CDR3 sequence (DNA): TGTGCCAGCAGTTCGTACAGGGGCAGTTCACCCCTCCACTTT.

This clonotype was seen more than once but under ten times. The chain carries TRBV12-3 or TRBV12-4 and TRBJ2-5; 7 nucleotides align to TRBD2. Trimming took 6 bases from V and 5 from J; bases not matched to a gene: 9. CDR3 length: 14 amino acids. The CDR3 sequence: CASRRNLGGETQYF. In DNA form, the CDR3 reads TGTGCCAGCAGGCGGAATCTCGGGGGGGAGACCCAGTACTTC.

The chain is built from TRBV28 and TRBJ2-3; D is possibly TRBD2 (6 bases). CDR3 length: 17 residues. Germline V gives CDR1 MDHEN, CDR2 SYDVKM. The V end was cut by 6 bases, the J end by 0 bases, with 19 bases between. In DNA form, the CDR3 reads TGTGCCAGCAGCCGGATACTAGCCTGGGGGAGCACAGATACGCAGTATTTT. Amino acids: CASSRILAWGSTDTQYF.

This clonotype was counted at least ten times. V and J are TRBV2 and TRBJ2-7, with TRBD1 matching over 7 bases. CDR1 is SNHLY and CDR2 is FYNNEI in the germline V gene. V shed 4 bases and J 3 bases; nucleotides not matched to a gene: 0. CDR3 size: 12 residues. The CDR3 bases are TGTGCCAGCAGTGGGGACAGCTACGAGCAGTACTTC. Protein product: CASSGDSYEQYF. The whole variable domain, remainder taken from reference TRBV2 and TRBJ2-7, is EPEVTQTPSHQVTQMGQEVILRCVPISNHLYFYWYRQILGQKVEFLVSFYNNEISEKSEIFDDQFSVERPDGSNFTLKIRSTKLEDSAMYFCASSGDSYEQYFGPGTRLTVT.

This rearrangement joins TRBV5-1 to TRBJ1-2; D is uncertain. The CDR3 is made up of 12 amino acids. CDR1 is SGHRS, CDR2 YFSETQ, per germline. Trimming stripped 5 bases from V and 8 bases from J, with 13 bases between. The CDR3 loop is CASSSDTYGYTF. DNA of the CDR3: TGCGCCAGCAGTTCTGACACGTACGGCTACACCTTC.

The chain links TRBV4-1 to TRBJ2-2; D gene unclear. The V gene lost 0 bases and the J gene lost 5 bases, with 10 bases spanning the gap. The CDR3 runs to 15 residues. Per germline, CDR1 MGHRA and CDR2 YSYEKL. The CDR3 DNA sequence: TGCGCCAGCAGCCAAGATCGGTCGGTAACCGGGGAGCTGTTTTTT. Translating it yields CASSQDRSVTGELFF.

This clonotype appeared many times. The rearrangement joins TRBV5-1 to TRBJ2-1, with TRBD2 identical over 7 bases. The CDR3 has 16 residues. Trimming removed 2 bases from V and 0 bases from J; junction bases left unmatched: 5. Per the germline V gene, CDR1 is SGHRS and CDR2 is YFSETQ. CDR3 sequence (DNA): TGCGCCAGCAGCTTCACTAGCGATAACTCCTACAATGAGCAGTTCTTC. This gives the protein CASSFTSDNSYNEQFF.

This clonotype turned up a few times. This chain joins TRBV6-2 or TRBV6-3 and TRBJ2-3, with 11 bases matching TRBD1. The CDR3 has 16 residues. Losses at the gene ends were 5 bases for V and 6 bases for J; bases not matched to a gene: 10. Germline loops: CDR1 MNHEY, CDR2 SVGEGT. Written as DNA, the CDR3 is TGTGCCAGCAGTCAGTGGACAGGGGGCGGCTTGGATACGCAGTATTTT. Protein product: CASSQWTGGGLDTQYF.

The chain couples TRBV6-1 to TRBJ2-5; 8 bases fit TRBD2. The germline gives CDR1 MNHNS, CDR2 SASEGT. CDR3 length equals 18 residues. V was clipped by 6 bases and J by 5 bases; unmatched bases: 20. In DNA, the CDR3 is TGTGCCAGCAGGGGAATAGGTGGCGGGAGGTCCTTAGCTGAGACCCAGTACTTC. This translates into CASRGIGGGRSLAETQYF.

The CDR3 region is CSARHYTEAFF. CDR3 nucleotide sequence: TGCAGTGCTAGGCATTACACTGAAGCTTTCTTT. This chain joins TRBV20-1 and TRBJ1-1; D is undetermined. CDR1 and CDR2 from the germline V gene are DFQATT and SNEGSKA (reference sequence). The germline V and J ends were trimmed by 3 bases and 3 bases, with 5 bases remaining between them. CDR3 length equals 11 residues.

This clonotype was recorded many times. The chain carries TRBV6-1 and TRBJ2-7; 9 bases fit TRBD1. The CDR3 has 15 residues. The germline V gene encodes CDR1 MNHNS and CDR2 SASEGT. The junction had 11 bases not matched to a gene; V was cut back by 6 bases and J by 5 bases. The CDR3 spells CASRSPGQGHHEQYF. Written as DNA, the CDR3 is TGTGCCAGCAGGAGCCCGGGACAGGGTCACCACGAGCAGTACTTC.

This chain links TRBV6-2 or TRBV6-3 with TRBJ1-1; D remains ambiguous. V lost 5 bases and J 1 base, leaving 14 bases between the germline ends. CDR3 length equals 15 residues. Looked up from germline, CDR1 is MNHEY and CDR2 is SVGEGT. CDR3 loop: CASSDPPEPNTEAFF. The CDR3 region has the DNA TGTGCCAGCAGTGACCCCCCCGAACCGAACACTGAAGCTTTCTTT.

This clonotype has just a few counts. The chain is built from TRBV6-5 and TRBJ2-1, with 11 bases identical to TRBD2. Trimming removed 4 bases from V and 4 bases from J; junction bases left unmatched: 6. The CDR3 is 16 amino acids. Germline lookup yields CDR1 MNHEY and CDR2 SVGAGI. CDR3 amino acids: CASSFSGRAVYNEQFF. In DNA, the CDR3 is TGTGCCAGCAGTTTTAGCGGGAGGGCCGTTTACAATGAGCAGTTCTTC.

The sample holds many counts of this clonotype. This sequence joins TRBV5-8 and TRBJ1-2, with D uncertain. Trimming pared 4 bases from V and 4 bases from J, leaving 17 bases between. There are 15 residues in the CDR3. Germline V lookup: CDR1 SGHTS, CDR2 YDEGEE. CDR3: CASSPALGITYGYTF. CDR3 in DNA: TGTGCCAGCAGCCCTGCTTTGGGTATTACCTATGGCTACACCTTC.

This clonotype has more than one count but fewer than ten. The CDR3 sequence is CAISDPQGKSTDTQYF. CDR3 nucleotides: TGTGCCATCAGTGACCCACAGGGGAAGAGCACAGATACGCAGTATTTT. The chain carries TRBV10-3 and TRBJ2-3; TRBD1 aligns across 7 bases. The CDR3 is 16 amino acids. The germline gives CDR1 ENHRY, CDR2 SYGVKD. V was pared by 3 bases and J by 0 bases, with 6 bases of the junction left unmatched.

This clonotype was recorded many times. V gene TRBV6-6 combines with J gene TRBJ2-1, with D maybe TRBD1 (6 bases). The length of the CDR3 is 13 residues. Between the trimmed V and J ends, which lost 2 bases and 8 bases, there was a span of 10 bases. CDR1 is MNHNY, CDR2 SVGAGI, per germline (reference sequence). The CDR3 loop is CASSYRGGDEQFF. In nucleotides, the CDR3 is TGTGCCAGCAGTTACCGTGGGGGCGATGAGCAGTTCTTC.

The V gene is TRBV7-2, the J gene TRBJ1-1; no clear D gene. This CDR3 has 14 residues. V was clipped by 1 base and J by 4 bases, with 10 bases between them. Germline CDR1 and CDR2: SGHTA and FQGNSA. The CDR3 here is CASSLGYQSTEAFF. The CDR3 DNA reads as TGTGCCAGCAGCTTAGGTTATCAGTCCACTGAAGCTTTCTTT.

Ten or more counts support this clonotype. The chain joins TRBV7-9 to TRBJ1-1; the D gene is possibly TRBD1 (6 bases). Trimming cost V 1 base and J 5 bases, with 20 bases left between them. The germline V gene has CDR1 SEHNR and CDR2 FQNEAQ (reference sequence). This CDR3 comprises 17 residues. The CDR3 is CASSLVGSGTWKTEAFF. CDR3 nucleotide sequence: TGTGCCAGCAGCTTAGTGGGCTCCGGGACATGGAAGACTGAAGCTTTCTTT.

In its sample, this clonotype was seen many times. The rearrangement joins TRBV6-1 to TRBJ2-7, with TRBD1 matching over 9 bases. The germline V gene encodes CDR1 MNHNS and CDR2 SASEGT. The V and J ends lost 5 bases and 5 bases, in that order; junction bases with no gene match: 7. The CDR3 is 14 residues long. The CDR3 sequence is CASSKPGQGNEQYF. CDR3 DNA sequence: TGTGCCAGCAGTAAGCCGGGACAGGGCAACGAGCAGTACTTC.

Ten or more counts support this clonotype. Here the CDR3 DNA reads TGTGCCAGCAGTGGGTTTCTAGCGGGTGCGAGCTCCTACAATGAGCAGTTCTTC. This encodes CASSGFLAGASSYNEQFF. This chain links TRBV28 with TRBJ2-1; TRBD2 matches at 8 bases. CDR1 and CDR2 from the germline V gene are MDHEN and SYDVKM. This CDR3 is 18 amino acids long. The ends lost 5 bases at V and 0 bases at J; junction bases unmatched: 12.

This clonotype was recorded many times. The V call is TRBV28, the J call TRBJ1-1; D not resolved. Trimming stripped 4 bases from V and 0 bases from J, with 6 bases between. The CDR3 totals 13 residues. CDR1 is MDHEN, CDR2 SYDVKM, per germline. CDR3 nucleotide sequence: TGTGCCAGCAGTTACGGGTTGAACACTGAAGCTTTCTTT. It specifies CASSYGLNTEAFF.

The J gene is TRBJ1-6, the V gene TRBV12-3 or TRBV12-4; possible D gene TRBD1, 6 bases. There are 15 residues in the CDR3. V gave up 5 bases and J gave up 1 base, with 9 bases separating them. The DNA for the CDR3 is TGTGCCAGCAGTCCCGGACAGTCCTATAATTCACCCCTCCACTTT. Its protein is CASSPGQSYNSPLHF.

This clonotype was recorded many times. The junction shows a germline mismatch at one end, possibly a read error. This chain joins TRBV28 and TRBJ1-5; TRBD1 is a possible D gene (5 bases). Germline CDR1 MDHEN, CDR2 SYDVKM. This CDR3 has 14 residues. CDR3 coding DNA: TGCGCCAGCAGCTTGGGCAGGGACAATCAGCCCCAGCATTTT. The encoded protein is CASSLGRDNQPQHF.